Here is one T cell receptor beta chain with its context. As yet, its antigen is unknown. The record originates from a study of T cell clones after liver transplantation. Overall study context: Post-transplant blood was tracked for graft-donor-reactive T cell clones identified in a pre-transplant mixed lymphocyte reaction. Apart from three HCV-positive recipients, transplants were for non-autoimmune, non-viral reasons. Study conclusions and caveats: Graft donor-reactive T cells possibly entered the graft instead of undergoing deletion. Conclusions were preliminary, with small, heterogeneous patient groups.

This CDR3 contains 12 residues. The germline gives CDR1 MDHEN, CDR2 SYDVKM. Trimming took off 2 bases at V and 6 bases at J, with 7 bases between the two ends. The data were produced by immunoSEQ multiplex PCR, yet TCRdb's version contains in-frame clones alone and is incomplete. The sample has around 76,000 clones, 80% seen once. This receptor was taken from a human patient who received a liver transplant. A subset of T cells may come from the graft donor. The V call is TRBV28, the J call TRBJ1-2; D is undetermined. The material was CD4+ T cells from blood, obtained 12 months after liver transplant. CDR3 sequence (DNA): TGTGCCAGCAGTTTAAGGAGGGATGGCTACACCTTC. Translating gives CASSLRRDGYTF.